This TCR beta chain was profiled in a study of blood T cell repertoires in COVID-19. Study summary: Researchers got acute and convalescent COVID-19 samples from the United States, Italy and Spain. In each case, the material was cDNA or gDNA derived from T cells, B-cell-depleted T cells, or PBMCs.

In the authors' workflow: Researchers report that nucleated cell counts were estimated from reference gene primer amplification. This table comes from immunoSEQ multiplex PCR, and its TCRdb copy is limited to in-frame clones, with some not included. V and J calls and clone size are given by that table; D and trimming were obtained from the DNA. Of approximately 150,000 clones in the sample, over 80% were seen once. CDR1 is KGHSH and CDR2 is LQKENI in the germline V gene. The CDR3 spans 14 residues. Trimming removed 7 bases at V and 3 bases at J, with 15 bases between. The chain is built from TRBV18 and TRBJ1-1, with D unclear. The TCR originated in a man at least 80 years old with acute or convalescent COVID-19. What was sequenced was peripheral blood. CDR3 sequence reads: CASYTTGSDTEAFF. CDR3 nucleotides: TGTGCCAGCTACACTACCGGGAGCGACACTGAAGCTTTCTTT.